These 7 T cell receptor beta chains originate from one sample sequenced in a study of metastatic and nonmetastatic thyroid tumors. TCRdb re-called the PCR reads with MiXCR. The table lists approximately 13,000 clones, over 25% of them singletons, with roughly 26% in the top ten. Until they underwent thyroid surgery, no patient had received any treatment. The sequenced sample was tumor tissue. The receptors were sampled from a female donor with papillary thyroid cancer or a benign thyroid nodule (not recorded which). Some clones in this sample may be carry-over from other donors' samples.

Within the sample, this clone is medium-sized. V usage is TRBV20-1 and J usage is TRBJ1-2, with 9 bases that match TRBD1. The CDR3 loop spans 16 amino acids. From germline, CDR1 is DFQATT and CDR2 SNEGSKA (reference sequence). Germline trimming cut 0 bases from V and 0 bases from J; bases unmatched to any gene: 5. CDR3 DNA: TGCAGTGCTAGAGATCTGGGACAGGGACCTAACTATGGCTACACCTTC. It codes for CSARDLGQGPNYGYTF.

This sequence joins TRBV20-1 and TRBJ1-2, with D perhaps matching TRBD1 (6 bases). The V and J ends lost 6 bases and 3 bases respectively, with 17 bases between them. The germline V gene has CDR1 DFQATT and CDR2 SNEGSKA (reference sequence). CDR3 length equals 14 residues. As DNA, the CDR3 is TGCAGTGCCGATAAGTCAGGGGTTGACTATGGCTACACCTTC. It codes for CSADKSGVDYGYTF.

The gene calls are TRBV6-5 and TRBJ2-7; maybe TRBD2 (5 bases). CDR1 is MNHEY and CDR2 is SVGAGI in the germline V gene. V was cut by 4 bases and J by 6 bases, with 16 bases left in between. The CDR3 sequence is 14 residues long. CDR3 coding DNA: TGTGCCAGCAGTTCTAGCCTTGGACCAGGCGAGCAGTACTTC. Translation: CASSSSLGPGEQYF.

The chain is built from TRBV5-1 and TRBJ1-1; D possibly corresponds to TRBD1 (6 bases). With 2 bases removed from V and 7 bases from J, the gap between germline ends came to 15 bases. This CDR3 comprises 14 residues. Germline assignment: CDR1 SGHRS and CDR2 YFSETQ. CDR3 loop: CASSFGYGGFEAFF. CDR3 coding DNA: TGCGCCAGCAGCTTTGGGTACGGGGGCTTTGAAGCTTTCTTT.

This clone was counted ten times or more. The chain employs TRBV2 and TRBJ1-1, with unresolved D. The V end was cut by 6 bases, the J end by 2 bases, with 10 bases between. CDR3 length equals 13 residues. Germline-derived CDR1 and CDR2 are SNHLY and FYNNEI. CDR3 in DNA: TGTGCCAGCAGAAGGTTTGACAACACTGAAGCTTTCTTT. Its translation is CASRRFDNTEAFF.

This clone was seen ten or more times. This chain uses TRBV7-3 with TRBJ2-6; TRBD2 is a possible D gene (6 bases). The CDR3 runs 18 residues. CDR1 is SGHTA, CDR2 FQGTGA, per germline. Between the trimmed V and J ends, which lost 0 bases and 0 bases, there was a span of 12 bases. The CDR3 protein is CASSLTGVGGSGANVLTF. CDR3 nucleotides: TGTGCCAGCAGCTTAACGGGAGTGGGGGGCTCTGGGGCCAACGTCCTGACTTTC.

This sequence joins TRBV6-1 and TRBJ2-7, with 8 bases that match TRBD2. The CDR3 totals 17 residues. Trimming at V came to 5 bases and at J to 2 bases, leaving 14 bases not matched to a gene. Per germline, CDR1 MNHNS and CDR2 SASEGT. Here the CDR3 DNA reads TGTGCCAGCAGTCGGAAGGCGGGGGGTTCGCGGCCCTACGAGCAGTACTTC. As protein: CASSRKAGGSRPYEQYF.